A single TCR beta chain is shown here with its context. Its antigen is unknown. Sample-barcoded 5' priming and a J-beta primer mix drove a second PCR of roughly 7 to 11 cycles. Tags on each cDNA molecule came from a template-switch adaptor with 12 random nucleotides. MiXCR, run by TCRdb on the 5' RACE reads, gives a single entry per CDR3 protein. The profile shows 850,000 to 950,000 distinct CDR3 sequences, around 30% of them singletons. This specimen belongs to a study of blood T cells in healthy people across ages. Study results and caveats: Roughly linear declines in TCR beta diversity per million T cells occurred with age.

Isolation per sample recovered at least 6 million PBMCs. With 5 bases removed from V and 12 bases from J, the gap between germline ends came to 16 bases. Germline values: CDR1 MDHEN, CDR2 SYDVKM. This CDR3 is built from 12 residues. The sample consisted of blood. This sequence originates from a woman aged 80 or over in good health. The V and J genes are TRBV28 and TRBJ1-1; maybe TRBD1 (5 bases). DNA of the CDR3: TGTGCCAGCAGTCCACAGGCTAGGGATTCTTTCTTT. The encoded protein is CASSPQARDSFF.